This T cell receptor beta chain was retrieved from a study of Graves' ophthalmopathy and Graves' hyperthyroidism. RNA transcripts yielded amplified TCR beta CDR3 regions. The workflow started with a first-round RT-PCR run with HTBI primers and then moved on to a second-round multiplex PCR. One entry per CDR3 protein, called by TCRdb with MiXCR from the multiplex PCR reads. Among fewer than 650,000 distinct CDR3 sequences listed, 20% to 25% were seen once. Over 18 months of follow-up, stable hyperthyroidism required that no ophthalmopathy appear. J lost 2 bases, V lost 5 bases, and 2 bases had no gene match. The CDR3 totals 15 residues. Germline CDR1 reads MDHEN; CDR2 reads SYDVKM. This clonotype was seen at least ten times.

The sequencing sample was made of peripheral blood. The chain combines TRBV28 with TRBJ2-2, with 10 bases aligning to TRBD2. This receptor was identified in a woman aged 18-29 years with stable Graves' hyperthyroidism. Some clones in this sample may be carry-over from other donors' samples. The CDR3 DNA follows: TGTGCCAGCAGTACTAGCGGGATAAACACCGGGGAGCTGTTTTTT. Its translation: CASSTSGINTGELFF. Full variable domain (missing parts from reference TRBV28 and TRBJ2-2): DVKVTQSSRYLVKRTGEKVFLECVQDMDHENMFWYRQDPGLGLRLIYFSYDVKMKEKGDIPEGYSVSREKKERFSLILESASTNQTSMYLCASSTSGINTGELFFGEGSRLTVL.